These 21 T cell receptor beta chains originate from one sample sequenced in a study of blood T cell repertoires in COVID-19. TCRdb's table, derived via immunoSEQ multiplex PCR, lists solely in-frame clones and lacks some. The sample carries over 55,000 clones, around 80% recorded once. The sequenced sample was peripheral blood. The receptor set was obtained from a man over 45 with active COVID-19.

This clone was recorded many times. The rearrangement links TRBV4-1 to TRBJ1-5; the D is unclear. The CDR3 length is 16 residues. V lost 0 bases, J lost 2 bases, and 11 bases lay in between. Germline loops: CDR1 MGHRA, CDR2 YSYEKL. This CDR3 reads CASSQDGGIGNQPQHF. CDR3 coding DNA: TGCGCCAGCAGCCAAGACGGAGGTATCGGCAATCAGCCCCAGCATTTT.

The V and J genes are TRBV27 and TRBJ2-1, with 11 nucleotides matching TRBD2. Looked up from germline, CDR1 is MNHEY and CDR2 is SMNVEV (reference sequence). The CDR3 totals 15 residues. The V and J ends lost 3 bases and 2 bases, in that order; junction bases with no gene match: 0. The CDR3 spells CASSLGLAAYNEQFF. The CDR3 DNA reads TGTGCCAGCAGTTTGGGACTAGCGGCCTACAATGAGCAGTTCTTC.

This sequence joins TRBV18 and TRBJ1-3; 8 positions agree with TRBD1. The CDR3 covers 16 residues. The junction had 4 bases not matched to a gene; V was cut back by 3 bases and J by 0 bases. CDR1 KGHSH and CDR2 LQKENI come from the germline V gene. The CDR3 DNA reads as TGTGCCAGCTCACCGGGACAGGCCAGCTCTGGAAACACCATATATTTT. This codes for CASSPGQASSGNTIYF.

The CDR3 here is CASSPLRGTGGIWANVLTF. The CDR3, as DNA: TGCGCCAGCAGCCCTCTGAGGGGGACAGGGGGCATCTGGGCCAACGTCCTGACTTTC. The chain uses TRBV5-1 and TRBJ2-6, with TRBD1 identical over 12 bases. After removal of 4 bases from V and 5 bases from J, the junction contained 13 bases not matched to a gene. Per germline, CDR1 SGHRS and CDR2 YFSETQ. The CDR3 runs to 19 residues.

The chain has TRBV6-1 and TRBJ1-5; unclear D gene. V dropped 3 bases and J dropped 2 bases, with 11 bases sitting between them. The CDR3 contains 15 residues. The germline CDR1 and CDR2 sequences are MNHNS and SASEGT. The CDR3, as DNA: TGTGCCAGCAGTGAGGAGCCAGCGGGCAATCAGCCCCAGCATTTT. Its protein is CASSEEPAGNQPQHF.

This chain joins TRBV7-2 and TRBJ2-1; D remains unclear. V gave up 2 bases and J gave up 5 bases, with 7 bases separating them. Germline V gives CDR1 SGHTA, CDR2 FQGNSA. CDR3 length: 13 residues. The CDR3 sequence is CASSLSSDNEQFF. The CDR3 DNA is TGTGCCAGCAGCTTAAGCAGCGACAATGAGCAGTTCTTC.

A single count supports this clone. The CDR3 nucleotides are TGTGCCAGCCTAAAGGGGGGGGCGAACACCGGGGAGCTGTTTTTT. Protein product: CASLKGGANTGELFF. The chain recombines TRBV28 with TRBJ2-2; D is possibly TRBD2 (7 bases). The CDR3 consists of 15 residues. The V end lost 8 bases, the J end lost 0 bases, and 13 bases lay between the germline ends. The V gene's germline CDR1 is MDHEN and CDR2 SYDVKM. The full variable domain, its missing parts supplied by reference TRBV28 and TRBJ2-2, is DVKVTQSSRYLVKRTGEKVFLECVQDMDHENMFWYRQDPGLGLRLIYFSYDVKMKEKGDIPEGYSVSREKKERFSLILESASTNQTSMYLCASLKGGANTGELFFGEGSRLTVL.

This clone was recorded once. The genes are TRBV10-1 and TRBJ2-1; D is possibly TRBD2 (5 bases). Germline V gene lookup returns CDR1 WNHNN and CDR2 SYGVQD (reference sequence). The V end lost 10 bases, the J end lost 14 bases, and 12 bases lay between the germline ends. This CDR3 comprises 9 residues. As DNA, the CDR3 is TGCGCCAACCGGAGGATCGAGTTCTTC. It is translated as CANRRIEFF.

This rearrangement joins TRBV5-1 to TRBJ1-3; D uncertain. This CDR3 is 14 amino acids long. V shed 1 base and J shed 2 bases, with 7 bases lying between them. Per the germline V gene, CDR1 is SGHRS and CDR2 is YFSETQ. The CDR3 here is CASSLRGAGNTIYF. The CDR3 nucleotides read TGCGCCAGCAGCTTGCGGGGAGCTGGAAACACCATATATTTT.

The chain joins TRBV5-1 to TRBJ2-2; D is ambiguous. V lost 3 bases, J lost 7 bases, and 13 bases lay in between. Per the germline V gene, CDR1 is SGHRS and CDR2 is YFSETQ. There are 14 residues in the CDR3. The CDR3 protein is CASSWLANGGELFF. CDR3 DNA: TGCGCCAGCAGCTGGTTAGCTAACGGCGGGGAGCTGTTTTTT. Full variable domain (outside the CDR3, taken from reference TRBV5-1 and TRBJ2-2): KAGVTQTPRYLIKTRGQQVTLSCSPISGHRSVSWYQQTPGQGLQFLFEYFSETQRNKGNFPGRFSGRQFSNSRSEMNVSTLELGDSALYLCASSWLANGGELFFGEGSRLTVL.

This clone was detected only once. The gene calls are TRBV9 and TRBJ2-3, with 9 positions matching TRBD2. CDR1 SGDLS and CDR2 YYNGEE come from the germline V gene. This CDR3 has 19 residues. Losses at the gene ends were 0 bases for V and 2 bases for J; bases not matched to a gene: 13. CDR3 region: CASSVGIAGERVTTDTQYF. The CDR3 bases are TGTGCCAGCAGCGTAGGGATAGCGGGGGAGAGGGTCACCACAGATACGCAGTATTTT.

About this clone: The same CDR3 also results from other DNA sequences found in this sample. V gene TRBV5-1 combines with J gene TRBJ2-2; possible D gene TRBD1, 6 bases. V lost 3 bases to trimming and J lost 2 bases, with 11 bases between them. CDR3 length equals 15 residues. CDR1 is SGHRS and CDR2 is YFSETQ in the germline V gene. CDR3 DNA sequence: TGCGCCAGCAGCTCCGGGACACCAAACACCGGGGAGCTGTTTTTT. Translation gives CASSSGTPNTGELFF.

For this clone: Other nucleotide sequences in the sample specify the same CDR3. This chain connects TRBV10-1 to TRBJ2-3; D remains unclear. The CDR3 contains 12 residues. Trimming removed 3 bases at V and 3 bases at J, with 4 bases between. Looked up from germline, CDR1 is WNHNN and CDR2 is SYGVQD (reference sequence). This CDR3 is CASSDRTDTQYF. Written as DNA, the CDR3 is TGCGCCAGCAGTGACAGGACAGATACGCAGTATTTT.

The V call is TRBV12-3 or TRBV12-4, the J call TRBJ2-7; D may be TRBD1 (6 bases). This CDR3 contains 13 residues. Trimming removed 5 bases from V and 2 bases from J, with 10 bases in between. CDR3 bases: TGTGCCAGCAGTCTCGGACAGCCCTACGAGCAGTACTTC. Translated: CASSLGQPYEQYF.

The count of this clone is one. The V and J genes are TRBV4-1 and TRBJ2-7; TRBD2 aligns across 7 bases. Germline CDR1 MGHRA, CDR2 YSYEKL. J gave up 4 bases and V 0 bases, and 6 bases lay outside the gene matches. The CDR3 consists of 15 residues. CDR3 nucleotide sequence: TGCGCCAGCAGCCAAGATTGGTCACTAGCGTACGAGCAGTACTTC. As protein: CASSQDWSLAYEQYF.

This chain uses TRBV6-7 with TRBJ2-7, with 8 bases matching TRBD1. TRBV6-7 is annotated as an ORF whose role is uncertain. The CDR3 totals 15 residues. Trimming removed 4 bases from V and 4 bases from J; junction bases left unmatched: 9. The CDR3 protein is CASSLATGESYEQYF. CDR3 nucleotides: TGTGCCAGCAGTTTGGCGACAGGGGAGTCTTACGAGCAGTACTTC.

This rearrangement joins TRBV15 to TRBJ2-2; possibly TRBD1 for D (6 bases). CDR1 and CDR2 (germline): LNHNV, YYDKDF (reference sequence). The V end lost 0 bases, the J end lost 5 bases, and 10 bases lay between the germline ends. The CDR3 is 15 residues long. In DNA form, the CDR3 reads TGTGCCACCAGCAGAGAGTCAAGGGGGACCGGGGAGCTGTTTTTT. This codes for CATSRESRGTGELFF.

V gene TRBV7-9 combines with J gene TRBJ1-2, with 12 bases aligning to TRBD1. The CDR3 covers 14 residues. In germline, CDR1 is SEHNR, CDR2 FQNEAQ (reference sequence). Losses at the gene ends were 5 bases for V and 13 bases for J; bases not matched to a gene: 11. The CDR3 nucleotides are TGTGCCAGCAGCCGGAGCGGGGGACAGGGGGCTTGCACCTTC. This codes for CASSRSGGQGACTF.

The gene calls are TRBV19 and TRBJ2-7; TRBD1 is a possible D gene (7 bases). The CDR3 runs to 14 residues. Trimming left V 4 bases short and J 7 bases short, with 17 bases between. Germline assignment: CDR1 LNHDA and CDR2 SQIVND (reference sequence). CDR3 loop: CASSSKTGDWEQYF. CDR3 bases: TGTGCCAGTAGTAGCAAAACAGGGGACTGGGAGCAGTACTTC.

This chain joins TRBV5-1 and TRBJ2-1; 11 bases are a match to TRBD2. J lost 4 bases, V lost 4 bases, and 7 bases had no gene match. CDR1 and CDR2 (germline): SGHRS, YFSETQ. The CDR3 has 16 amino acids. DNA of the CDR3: TGCGCCAGCAGCCAAGTAGCGGGAGGGACGTACAATGAGCAGTTCTTC. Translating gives CASSQVAGGTYNEQFF. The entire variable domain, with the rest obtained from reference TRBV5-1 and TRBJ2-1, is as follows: KAGVTQTPRYLIKTRGQQVTLSCSPISGHRSVSWYQQTPGQGLQFLFEYFSETQRNKGNFPGRFSGRQFSNSRSEMNVSTLELGDSALYLCASSQVAGGTYNEQFFGPGTRLTVL.

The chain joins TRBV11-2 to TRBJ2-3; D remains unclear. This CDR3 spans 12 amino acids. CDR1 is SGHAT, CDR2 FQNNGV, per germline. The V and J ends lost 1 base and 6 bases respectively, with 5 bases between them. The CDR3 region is CASSLGLDTQYF. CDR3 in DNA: TGTGCCAGCAGCTTAGGACTCGATACGCAGTATTTT.